The sequence of this T cell receptor (beta chain) was determined in a study of shared clonotypes between healthy human individuals. Study context: Used for every donor were three CD4 naive, three CD4 memory, two CD8 naive and one CD8 memory plate.

Comment on this clone: The antigen remains undetermined.

DNA at 200 ng, 25,000 to 35,000 T cell genomes, went into sorted-subset replicate PCRs. Sequenced by immunoSEQ multiplex PCR; TCRdb stores in-frame clones only, minus some. In the table there are about 700,000 clones, 90% to 95% of which are singletons. Overall study findings and caveats: When compared with the clonotypes that were shared by all four sorted-subset donors, the non-shared clonotypes turned out to have lower generation probabilities.

Naive CD8 cells lacked CD45RO, underwent positive selection for CCR7 and left out terminally differentiated effector memory CD45RA+ cells. This CDR3 is built from 15 residues. The germline gives CDR1 SGHVS, CDR2 FNYEAQ. Trimming removed 1 base from V and 0 bases from J, with 9 bases in between. The receptor comes from a man aged 25 to 40 in good health. Sequences were obtained from naive CD8+ T cells sorted from blood. This rearrangement joins TRBV7-6 to TRBJ2-5; D may match TRBD1 or TRBD2 (5 bases each). In nucleotides, the CDR3 is TGTGCCAGCAGCTTAGAGGGACCAAACCAAGAGACCCAGTACTTC. As protein: CASSLEGPNQETQYF.